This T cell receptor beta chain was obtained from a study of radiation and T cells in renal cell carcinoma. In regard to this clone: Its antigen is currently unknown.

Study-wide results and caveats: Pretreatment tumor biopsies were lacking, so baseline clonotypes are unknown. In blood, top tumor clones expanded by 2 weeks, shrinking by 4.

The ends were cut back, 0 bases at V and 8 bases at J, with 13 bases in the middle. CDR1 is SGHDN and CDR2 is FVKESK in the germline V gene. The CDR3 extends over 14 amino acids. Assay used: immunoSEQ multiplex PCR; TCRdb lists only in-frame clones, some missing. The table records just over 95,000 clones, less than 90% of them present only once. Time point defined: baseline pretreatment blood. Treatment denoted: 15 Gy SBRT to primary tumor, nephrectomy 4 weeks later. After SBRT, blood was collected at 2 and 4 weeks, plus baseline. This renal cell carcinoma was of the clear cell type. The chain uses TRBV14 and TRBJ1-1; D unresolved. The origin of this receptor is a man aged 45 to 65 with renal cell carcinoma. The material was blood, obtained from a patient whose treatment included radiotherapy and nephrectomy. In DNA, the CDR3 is TGTGCCAGCAGCCAAGATCTGGGTGGTGAAGAAGCTTTCTTT. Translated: CASSQDLGGEEAFF.